The 25 T cell receptor beta chains given below trace back to one sample, sequenced in a study of cytomegalovirus exposure and HLA in healthy donors. A multiplex PCR was run with 60 Vbeta primers and 13 Jbeta primers. Produced via immunoSEQ multiplex PCR; TCRdb's table is partial and in-frame only. The sample consists of approximately 130,000 clones, 70% to 80% of them appearing once. The sample consisted of PBMCs. The origin of the receptors is a woman between 50 and 59 years old in good health and CMV-seronegative.

The chain couples TRBV28 to TRBJ1-1; 12 bases line up with TRBD1. In germline, CDR1 is MDHEN, CDR2 SYDVKM. CDR3 length: 14 amino acids. Trimming at V came to 7 bases and at J to 6 bases, leaving 6 bases not matched to a gene. This CDR3 reads CASTGTGGRAEAFF. CDR3 DNA: TGTGCCAGCACCGGGACAGGGGGCCGGGCTGAAGCTTTCTTT.

This clone was seen only a few times. This CDR3 reads CASSGAARDRGRGYTF. Written as DNA, the CDR3 is TGTGCCAGCTCCGGCGCCGCCCGGGACAGGGGGCGCGGCTACACCTTC. This chain uses TRBV18 with TRBJ1-2; 12 bases agree with TRBD1. V lost 6 bases to trimming and J lost 8 bases; unmatched junction nucleotides: 13. The CDR3 covers 16 residues. The germline V gene has CDR1 KGHSH and CDR2 LQKENI. Full variable domain (rest looked up from reference TRBV18 and TRBJ1-2): NAGVMQNPRHLVRRRGQEARLRCSPMKGHSHVYWYRQLPEEGLKFMVYLQKENIIDESGMPKERFSAEFPKEGPSILRIQQVVRGDSAAYFCASSGAARDRGRGYTFGSGTRLTVV.

The chain recombines TRBV6-1 with TRBJ2-3; 9 nucleotides align to TRBD1. The CDR3 contains 15 residues. After removal of 6 bases from V and 5 bases from J, the junction contained 9 bases not matched to a gene. Germline V gene data show CDR1 as MNHNS and CDR2 as SASEGT. The DNA of the CDR3 is TGTGCCAGCAGACCCGTGGACAGGGGAATAGATACGCAGTATTTT. It translates to CASRPVDRGIDTQYF.

The J gene is TRBJ2-4, the V gene TRBV12-5, with 11 bases that match TRBD2. The J segment lost 2 bases and the V segment lost 2 bases, leaving 8 bases of the junction unmatched. Germline-derived CDR1 and CDR2 are LGHNT and FRNRAP. CDR3 size: 18 residues. The CDR3 DNA sequence: TGTGCTAGTGGTTTGTTAGCGGGAGGGCCGGCCCCCAAAAACATTCAGTACTTC. This gives the protein CASGLLAGGPAPKNIQYF.

This clone was observed a single time. The chain recombines TRBV7-2 with TRBJ2-5, with 9 bases lining up with TRBD1. Trimming cost V 5 bases and J 2 bases; bases outside gene matches: 6. Germline V gene lookup returns CDR1 SGHTA and CDR2 FQGNSA. This CDR3 has 15 amino acids. CDR3 region: CASSSSGTGQETQYF. The CDR3 DNA is TGTGCCAGCAGCAGCTCCGGGACAGGGCAAGAGACCCAGTACTTC.

V gene TRBV25-1 combines with J gene TRBJ1-5; D may be TRBD1 (5 bases). The V gene's germline CDR1 is MGHDK and CDR2 SYGVNS. The V and J ends lost 4 bases and 0 bases respectively, with 16 bases between them. There are 17 residues in the CDR3. This chain's CDR3 is CASSGAPQGFSNQPQHF. CDR3 bases: TGTGCCAGCAGTGGGGCGCCTCAGGGTTTTAGCAATCAGCCCCAGCATTTT.

The chain combines TRBV7-2 with TRBJ2-2; TRBD1 might be the D (6 bases). Trimming removed 5 bases at V and 8 bases at J, with 15 bases between. Germline CDR1 is SGHTA and CDR2 is FQGNSA. The CDR3 spans 14 residues. The CDR3, as DNA: TGTGCCAGCAGCCCTAGACAGGTGTCTGGGGAGCTGTTTTTT. It yields the protein CASSPRQVSGELFF. Complete variable domain (other parts from reference TRBV7-2 and TRBJ2-2): GAGVSQSPSNKVTEKGKDVELRCDPISGHTALYWYRQSLGQGLEFLIYFQGNSAPDKSGLPSDRFSAERTGGSVSTLTIQRTQQEDSAVYLCASSPRQVSGELFFGEGSRLTVL.

V gene TRBV29-1 combines with J gene TRBJ1-1; 7 nucleotides match TRBD1. The CDR3 extends over 13 amino acids. With V trimmed by 6 bases and J by 0 bases, 4 bases remained unmatched. The germline CDR1 and CDR2 sequences are SQVTM and ANQGSEA. CDR3: CSVKTGMNTEAFF. The CDR3 DNA follows: TGCAGCGTCAAGACAGGGATGAACACTGAAGCTTTCTTT.

The chain combines TRBV6-5 with TRBJ1-3; a possible D gene is TRBD1 (5 bases). The CDR3 runs to 14 residues. Germline lookup yields CDR1 MNHEY and CDR2 SVGAGI. V lost 6 bases, J lost 3 bases, and 12 bases lay in between. The CDR3 reads CASSRQGGGNTIYF. CDR3 coding DNA: TGTGCCAGCAGCAGGCAGGGAGGTGGAAACACCATATATTTT.

This chain uses TRBV28 with TRBJ2-7, with 9 bases fitting TRBD2. This CDR3 has 15 amino acids. Germline V gene sequence: CDR1 MDHEN, CDR2 SYDVKM. Trimming cost V 5 bases and J 4 bases; bases outside gene matches: 9. CDR3 DNA: TGTGCCAGCAGTCCCCGGGTAGCGGGAGATTACGAGCAGTACTTC. Its protein product is CASSPRVAGDYEQYF.

The rearrangement uses TRBV10-3 and TRBJ2-3; maybe TRBD1 (5 bases). V gave up 3 bases and J gave up 6 bases, with 10 bases separating them. Germline V CDR1 and CDR2: ENHRY, SYGVKD. The CDR3 has 13 residues. CDR3 residues: CAISEGEPDTQYF. DNA for the CDR3: TGTGCCATCAGTGAAGGGGAACCGGATACGCAGTATTTT.

V usage is TRBV4-3 and J usage is TRBJ2-3; 12 bases line up with TRBD2. Germline CDR1 LGHNA, CDR2 YSLEER. The trim removed 4 bases at V and 3 bases at J, leaving 17 bases unmatched. CDR3 length equals 20 residues. CDR3 loop: CASSLETSGRGPLGTDTQYF. The CDR3 DNA is TGCGCCAGCAGCCTGGAGACTAGCGGGAGAGGGCCATTGGGAACAGATACGCAGTATTTT.

CDR3 DNA: TGCAGCGCATACAGGGACACAGATACGCAGTATTTT. Protein: CSAYRDTDTQYF. This chain links TRBV29-1 with TRBJ2-3, with a weak D call TRBD1 (6 bases). Trimming took 7 bases from V and 2 from J, leaving 10 bases between them. In germline, CDR1 is SQVTM, CDR2 ANQGSEA. This CDR3 contains 12 residues.

The chain combines TRBV7-2 with TRBJ1-1; TRBD1 is a possible D gene (5 bases). The germline gives CDR1 SGHTA, CDR2 FQGNSA. This CDR3 spans 13 amino acids. The V gene lost 4 bases and the J gene lost 1 base, with 7 bases spanning the gap. The CDR3, as DNA: TGTGCCAGCAGCTCCCAGGGGAACACTGAAGCTTTCTTT. Translating gives CASSSQGNTEAFF. Supplemented by reference TRBV7-2 and TRBJ1-1, the full variable domain reads GAGVSQSPSNKVTEKGKDVELRCDPISGHTALYWYRQSLGQGLEFLIYFQGNSAPDKSGLPSDRFSAERTGGSVSTLTIQRTQQEDSAVYLCASSSQGNTEAFFGQGTRLTVV.

This chain links TRBV29-1 with TRBJ2-1; TRBD2 agrees at 13 bases. Germline CDR1 and CDR2: SQVTM and ANQGSEA. This CDR3 comprises 19 residues. The V segment lost 4 bases and the J segment 0 bases; nucleotides outside the gene matches: 12. CDR3 sequence reads: CSVGGTSGTKTSSYNEQFF. CDR3 sequence (DNA): TGCAGCGTTGGGGGGACTAGCGGGACTAAAACCAGCTCCTACAATGAGCAGTTCTTC.

The V and J genes are TRBV9 and TRBJ2-3, with D maybe TRBD2 (5 bases). CDR1 is SGDLS, CDR2 YYNGEE, per germline. Deletions cut 0 bases from V and 7 bases from J, with 24 bases between. This CDR3 is 18 amino acids long. The CDR3 loop reads CASSVADSGRVFTNTQYF. The CDR3 DNA follows: TGTGCCAGCAGCGTAGCTGATTCCGGGCGGGTCTTTACTAATACGCAGTATTTT.

This chain uses TRBV15 with TRBJ1-1; weak D call: TRBD1 (6 bases). V shed 0 bases and J shed 5 bases, with 16 bases lying between them. Germline V CDR1 and CDR2: LNHNV, YYDKDF (reference sequence). The CDR3 runs 16 residues. The CDR3, as DNA: TGTGCCACCAGCAGAGATTGGGGGGGCAAGGGGACTGAAGCTTTCTTT. Translation gives CATSRDWGGKGTEAFF. Full variable domain (remainder filled in from reference TRBV15 and TRBJ1-1): DAMVIQNPRYQVTQFGKPVTLSCSQTLNHNVMYWYQQKSSQAPKLLFHYYDKDFNNEADTPDNFQSRRPNTSFCFLDIRSPGLGDTAMYLCATSRDWGGKGTEAFFGQGTRLTVV.

The V and J genes are TRBV6-1 and TRBJ2-7, with D maybe TRBD1 (5 bases). The V and J ends lost 4 bases and 0 bases respectively, with 10 bases between them. Germline values: CDR1 MNHNS, CDR2 SASEGT. The CDR3 is 14 residues long. DNA for the CDR3: TGTGCCAGCAGTGGAAGAGACAGCTCCTACGAGCAGTACTTC. Its protein is CASSGRDSSYEQYF.

The chain combines TRBV6-6 with TRBJ2-7; 9 bases are a match to TRBD2. The CDR3 loop spans 13 amino acids. V was pared by 5 bases and J by 4 bases, with 3 bases of the junction left unmatched. Germline V CDR1 and CDR2: MNHNY, SVGAGI (reference sequence). CDR3 amino acids: CASSTLAGYEQYF. CDR3 sequence (DNA): TGTGCCAGCAGTACCCTAGCGGGGTACGAGCAGTACTTC.

The chain combines TRBV30 with TRBJ1-5; D not certain. The CDR3 totals 17 residues. V was shortened by 0 bases and J by 0 bases, with 15 bases between the two germline ends. The V gene's germline CDR1 is GTSNPN and CDR2 SVGIG (reference sequence). The CDR3 DNA follows: TGTGCCTGGAGTGTAACGGGTCGGCAGAATAGCAATCAGCCCCAGCATTTT. Amino acids: CAWSVTGRQNSNQPQHF.

The J gene is TRBJ1-2, the V gene TRBV29-1, with 9 bases identical to TRBD1. Germline trimming cut 6 bases from V and 8 bases from J; bases unmatched to any gene: 10. This CDR3 has 13 amino acids. CDR1 and CDR2 from the germline V gene are SQVTM and ANQGSEA. DNA of the CDR3: TGCAGCGTGGACCAAGGACAGGGGCAGGGCTACACCTTC. Its protein product is CSVDQGQGQGYTF.

The chain couples TRBV6-1 to TRBJ1-2; 9 nucleotides agree with TRBD1. CDR1 is MNHNS and CDR2 is SASEGT in the germline V gene. J was trimmed by 0 bases and V by 8 bases; bases with no gene match: 1. The CDR3 extends over 13 amino acids. CDR3 DNA: TGTGCCAGCCGGACAGGGGCTAACTATGGCTACACCTTC. Amino acids: CASRTGANYGYTF.

The rearrangement links TRBV5-1 to TRBJ2-1, with TRBD1 identical over 9 bases. CDR3 length: 17 residues. CDR1 is SGHRS, CDR2 YFSETQ, per germline. The V and J ends lost 1 base and 3 bases, in that order; junction bases with no gene match: 8. The CDR3, as DNA: TGCGCCAGCAGCTTGAGTATGGGGACAGGGAGCTACAATGAGCAGTTCTTC. It translates to CASSLSMGTGSYNEQFF.

The chain links TRBV4-3 to TRBJ1-1; possibly TRBD1 for D (6 bases). V was shortened by 4 bases and J by 0 bases, with 12 bases between the two germline ends. The germline V gene encodes CDR1 LGHNA and CDR2 YSLEER. There are 15 residues in the CDR3. CDR3 DNA: TGCGCCAGCAGCCGGGCGGGGGCGATGAACACTGAAGCTTTCTTT. This translates into CASSRAGAMNTEAFF.

This clone was counted only a few times. The chain combines TRBV5-4 with TRBJ2-5; TRBD1 agrees at 7 bases. After removal of 2 bases from V and 3 bases from J, the junction contained 1 base not matched to a gene. The CDR3 extends over 13 amino acids. The germline V gene has CDR1 SGHNT and CDR2 YYREEE (reference sequence). The CDR3 DNA reads as TGTGCCAGCAGCTTCGGACAGGAAGAGACCCAGTACTTC. Translated: CASSFGQEETQYF.